The source of this T cell receptor (beta chain) is a study of blood T cell repertoires in COVID-19. Study information: Samples taken during acute and convalescent COVID-19 were collected in the United States, Italy and Spain. PBMCs, B-cell-depleted T cells, or T cells provided the cDNA or gDNA that made up the material.

This CDR3 is 15 amino acids long. Germline CDR1 is MNHNY and CDR2 is SVGAGI (reference sequence). Trimming cost V 6 bases and J 10 bases; bases outside gene matches: 7. Seattle-derived patients entered the study during active infection and were followed longitudinally. Authors' methods: Reference gene primer amplification in the assay estimated nucleated cell counts. Assay: immunoSEQ multiplex PCR; the TCRdb copy retains only in-frame clones and omits some. V and J calls and clone size are copied from that table; D and trimming were computed from the DNA. This sample has around 340,000 clones, with around 90% found just once.

The rearrangement links TRBV6-6 to TRBJ1-6, with 12 positions matching TRBD1. This TCR was sampled from a woman in her sixties or seventies with COVID-19, enrolled during active disease. The sample comprised peripheral blood. CDR3 sequence: CASRPGQGAGSPLHF. Written as DNA, the CDR3 is TGTGCCAGCAGACCGGGACAGGGGGCTGGGTCACCCCTCCACTTT.